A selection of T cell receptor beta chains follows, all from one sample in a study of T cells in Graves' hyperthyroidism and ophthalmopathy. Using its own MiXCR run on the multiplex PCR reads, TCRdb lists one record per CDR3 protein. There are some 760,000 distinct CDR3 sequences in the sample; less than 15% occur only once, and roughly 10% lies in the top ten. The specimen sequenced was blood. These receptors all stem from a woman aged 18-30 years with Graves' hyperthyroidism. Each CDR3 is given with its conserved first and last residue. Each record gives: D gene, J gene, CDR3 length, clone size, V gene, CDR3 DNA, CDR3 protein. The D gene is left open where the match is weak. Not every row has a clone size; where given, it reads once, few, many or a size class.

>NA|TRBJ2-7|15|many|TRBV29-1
TGCAGCGTTGAAGACGTATCTGGGTCGACCTACGAGCAGTACTTC
CSVEDVSGSTYEQYF
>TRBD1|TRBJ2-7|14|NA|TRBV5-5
TGTGCCAGCAGCCCGACAGGGGCAGCCTACGAGCAGTACTTC
CASSPTGAAYEQYF
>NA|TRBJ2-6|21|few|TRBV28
TGTGCCAGCAGAATCCAAAGGGGGGGAAAGAAGGGGCTCTCTGGGGCCAACGTCCTGACTTTC
CASRIQRGGKKGLSGANVLTF
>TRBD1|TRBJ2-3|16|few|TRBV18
TGTGCCAGCTCCCCAACCCGACAGGGGGGCACAGATACGCAGTATTTT
CASSPTRQGGTDTQYF
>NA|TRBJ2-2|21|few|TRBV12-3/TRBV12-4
TGTGCCAGCAGTTTTCTTTCCCGCGCCGGCTTAACGGGCATGAACACCGGGGAGCTGTTTTTT
CASSFLSRAGLTGMNTGELFF
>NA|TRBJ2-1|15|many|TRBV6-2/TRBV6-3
TGTGCCAGCAGTTACCCCGGGACTGGTGGCAATGAGCAGTTCTTC
CASSYPGTGGNEQFF
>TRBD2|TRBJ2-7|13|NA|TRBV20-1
TGCAGTGCGATTAGCGGGGGGCCCACCGAGCAGTACTTC
CSAISGGPTEQYF
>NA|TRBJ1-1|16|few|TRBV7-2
TGTGCCAGCAGCTTAGTACGTACAACCGTCAACACTGAAGCTTCCTTT
CASSLVRTTVNTEASF
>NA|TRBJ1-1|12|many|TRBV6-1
TGTGCCATCGAGGAGGGTAGGAGGGAAGCTTTCTTT
CAIEEGRREAFF
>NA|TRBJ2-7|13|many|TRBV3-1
TGTGCCAGCAGCCCAGACAAATCCTACGAGCAGTACTTC
CASSPDKSYEQYF
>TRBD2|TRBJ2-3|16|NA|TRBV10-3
TGTGCCATCAGTGAGTTCGGGGGGGGGGCCGGCGATACGCAGTATTTT
CAISEFGGGAGDTQYF
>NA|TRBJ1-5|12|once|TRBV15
TGTGCCACCCAGGGAGAGGATCAGCCCCAGCATTTT
CATQGEDQPQHF
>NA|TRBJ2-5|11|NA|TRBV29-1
TGCAGCGTTTTATGGTTAGAGACCCAGTACTTC
CSVLWLETQYF
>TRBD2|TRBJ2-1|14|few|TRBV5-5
TGTGCCAGTCACCTTAGCGGGAGCTACAATGAGCAGTTCTTC
CASHLSGSYNEQFF
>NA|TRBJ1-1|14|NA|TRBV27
TGTGCCAGCAGTTTCGACAGCGTGAACACTGAAGCTTTCTTT
CASSFDSVNTEAFF
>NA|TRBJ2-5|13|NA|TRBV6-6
TGTGCCAGCAGTTACTCGGCCCGAGGGACGATTGACTTC
CASSYSARGTIDF
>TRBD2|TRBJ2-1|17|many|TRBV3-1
TGTGCCAGCAGCCAAACGGGACTAGCAGACTCCTACAATGAGCAGTTCTTC
CASSQTGLADSYNEQFF
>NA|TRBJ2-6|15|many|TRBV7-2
TGTGCCAGCAGCCGGAGAAGCTCTGGGGCCAACGTCCTGACTTTC
CASSRRSSGANVLTF
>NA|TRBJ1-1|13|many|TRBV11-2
TGTGCCAGCAGCCTCCACCAGGGTGTAGGTTCTTTCTTT
CASSLHQGVGSFF
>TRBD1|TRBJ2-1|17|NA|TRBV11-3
TGTGCCAGCAGCCCCTCAAGTTGGGACAGCTCCTACAATGAGCAGTTCTTC
CASSPSSWDSSYNEQFF
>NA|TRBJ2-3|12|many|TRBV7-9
TGTGCCAGCAGCCCAACTCAGGATACGCAGTATTTT
CASSPTQDTQYF
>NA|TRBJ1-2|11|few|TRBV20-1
TGCAGTGCTAGAGCCAACTATGGCTACACCTTC
CSARANYGYTF
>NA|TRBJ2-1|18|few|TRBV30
TGTGCCTGGAGTGTACGAAAATTTTTGGGGGACCAAAACAATGAGCAGTTCTTC
CAWSVRKFLGDQNNEQFF
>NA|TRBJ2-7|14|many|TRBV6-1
TGTGCCAGCAGTTACGGGGGTCGCTCCTACGAGCAGTACTTC
CASSYGGRSYEQYF
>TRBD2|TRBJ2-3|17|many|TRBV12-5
TGTGCTAGTGGTCTCCCGGGACTAGCGGGAAGATGGGGTACGCAGTATTTT
CASGLPGLAGRWGTQYF
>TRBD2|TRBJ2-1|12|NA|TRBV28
TGTGCCAGCGGAGTGAGACGGGAGGATAAGTTCTTC
CASGVRREDKFF
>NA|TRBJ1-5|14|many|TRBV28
TGTGCCAGCAGCTACCATGGGACGGATCAGCCCCAGCATTTT
CASSYHGTDQPQHF
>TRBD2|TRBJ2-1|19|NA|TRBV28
TGTGCCAGCAGTTCAGGACTAGCGGGAGGAGGGAGCTCCTACAATGAGCAGTTCTTC
CASSSGLAGGGSSYNEQFF
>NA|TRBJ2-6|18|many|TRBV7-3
TGTGCCAGCAGCTTATTGAGTGGGGGTCTGGCAGGGGCCAACGTCCTGACTTTC
CASSLLSGGLAGANVLTF
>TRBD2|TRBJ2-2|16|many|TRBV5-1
TGCGCCAGCAGCAGGGGACTAGCGGCGAACACCGGGGAGCTGTTTTTT
CASSRGLAANTGELFF
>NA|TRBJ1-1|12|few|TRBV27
TGTGCCAGCAGGGGCGGCTGGACTGAAGCTTTCTTT
CASRGGWTEAFF
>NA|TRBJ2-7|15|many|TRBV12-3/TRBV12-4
TGTGCCAGCAGTTTCACCGGGAAATCCCCCTACGAGCAGTACTTC
CASSFTGKSPYEQYF
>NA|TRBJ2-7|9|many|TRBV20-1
TGCAGTGCTAGACCCGAGCAGTACTTC
CSARPEQYF
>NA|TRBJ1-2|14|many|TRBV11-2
TGTGCCAGCAGCCCCGCTCGGGGGGGGCCGCGCTACACCTTC
CASSPARGGPRYTF
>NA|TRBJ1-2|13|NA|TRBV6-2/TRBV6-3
TGTGCCAGCAGTTACCCTTTTCGGGAAGGCTACACCTTC
CASSYPFREGYTF
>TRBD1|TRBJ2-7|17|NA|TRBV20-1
TGCAGTGCTAAGGAGTGGACAGGGGATAGTCCTCGCTACGAGCAGTACTTC
CSAKEWTGDSPRYEQYF
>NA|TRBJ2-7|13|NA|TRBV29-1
TGCAGCGTTGCTGCGGGGCGGACATACGAGCAGTACTTC
CSVAAGRTYEQYF
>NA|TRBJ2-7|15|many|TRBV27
TGTGCCAGCAGTTTAAGGCTGAACACCCCCTACGAGCAGTACTTC
CASSLRLNTPYEQYF
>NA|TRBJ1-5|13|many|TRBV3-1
TGTGCCAGCAGCCAAGAAAAGGATCAGCCCCAGCATTTT
CASSQEKDQPQHF
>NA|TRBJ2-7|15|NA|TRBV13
TGTGCCAGCAGCTTAGAAGACGGGGGCTCCTACGAGCAGTACTTC
CASSLEDGGSYEQYF
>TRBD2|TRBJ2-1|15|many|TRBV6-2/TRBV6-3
TGTGCCAGCAGTTACCGCGGGACTAGCTTGGGTGAGCAGTTCTTC
CASSYRGTSLGEQFF
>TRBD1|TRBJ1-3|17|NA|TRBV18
TGTGCCAGCTCACGACTACAGGGGGCAGACTCTGGAAACGCCATATATTTT
CASSRLQGADSGNAIYF
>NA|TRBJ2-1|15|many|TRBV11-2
TGTGCCAGCAGCCCCGGAGGAGGGTTTTACAATGAGCAGTTCTTC
CASSPGGGFYNEQFF
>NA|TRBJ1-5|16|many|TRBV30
TGTGCCTGGAGTGTGGGACCTGCTTTTGGCAATCAGCCCCAGCATTTT
CAWSVGPAFGNQPQHF
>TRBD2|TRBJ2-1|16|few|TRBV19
TGTGCCAGTAGTTATGGGGGTAGCGGGATTATAGATGAGCAGTTCTTC
CASSYGGSGIIDEQFF
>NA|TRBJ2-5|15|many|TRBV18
TGTGCCAGCTCACCACACGCGGAACCGAGAGAGACCCAGTACTTC
CASSPHAEPRETQYF
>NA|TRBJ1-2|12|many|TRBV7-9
TGTGCCAGCAGCCGCAGTTTCGAAGGCTACACCTTC
CASSRSFEGYTF
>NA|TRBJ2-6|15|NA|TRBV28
TGTGCCAGCAGTTCTCAAACCTCTGGGGCCAACGTCCTGACTTTC
CASSSQTSGANVLTF
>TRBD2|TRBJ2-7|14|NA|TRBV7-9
TGTGCCATCAGGGGAACTAGCGGGTTGGGCGAGCAGTACTTC
CAIRGTSGLGEQYF